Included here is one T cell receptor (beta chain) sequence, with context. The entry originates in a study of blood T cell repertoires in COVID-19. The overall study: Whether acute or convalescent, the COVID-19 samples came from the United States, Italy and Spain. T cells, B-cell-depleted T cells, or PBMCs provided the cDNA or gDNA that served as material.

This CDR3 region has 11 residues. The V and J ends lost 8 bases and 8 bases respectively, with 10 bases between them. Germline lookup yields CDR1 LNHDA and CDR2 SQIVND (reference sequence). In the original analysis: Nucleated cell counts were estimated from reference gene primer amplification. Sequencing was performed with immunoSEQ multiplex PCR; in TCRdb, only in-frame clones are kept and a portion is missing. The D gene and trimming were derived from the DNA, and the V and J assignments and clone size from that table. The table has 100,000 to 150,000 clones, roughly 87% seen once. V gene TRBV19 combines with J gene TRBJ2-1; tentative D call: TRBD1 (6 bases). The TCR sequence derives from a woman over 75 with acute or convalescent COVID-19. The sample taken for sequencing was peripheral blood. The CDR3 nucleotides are TGTGCCAGTCAGGGGTCCCATGAGCAGTTCTTC. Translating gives CASQGSHEQFF. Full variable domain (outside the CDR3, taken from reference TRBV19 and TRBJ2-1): DGGITQSPKYLFRKEGQNVTLSCEQNLNHDAMYWYRQDPGQGLRLIYYSQIVNDFQKGDIAEGYSVSREKKESFPLTVTSAQKNPTAFYLCASQGSHEQFFGPGTRLTVL.